This TCR beta chain was profiled in a study of low-dose radiotherapy and immunotherapy resistance in tumors. For the study at large: On an every-two-weeks schedule, patients received intravenous nivolumab 240 mg, along with ipilimumab 1 mg/kg every six weeks.

cDNA synthesis used a TRAV/TRBV-specific primer set for both chains. TCRs underwent about 20 PCR cycles of amplification with a constant-region primer and V-primer adapter. From the reads, TCRdb called clonotypes with MiXCR, one entry per CDR3 protein. This sample carries approximately 45,000 distinct CDR3 sequences, 25% to 30% of them seen once, and the ten largest clones take around 10%. The time point here: after trial treatment. The treatment here: LDRT plus nivolumab, ipilimumab, low-dose cyclophosphamide and aspirin (RACIN trial). Of note for this clonotype: This sequence is one base from a far larger clone and is likely a read error.

Trimming shortened V by 0 bases and J by 7 bases, and 16 bases separated the two germline ends. CDR3 length: 15 amino acids. Germline assignment: CDR1 MRHNA and CDR2 SNTAGT. This TCR was recovered from a male donor with prostate cancer. The J gene is TRBJ2-7, the V gene TRBV6-4; D perhaps matches TRBD2 (7 bases). Sample: PBMCs, taken after low-dose radiotherapy plus immunotherapy. CDR3 bases: TGTGCCAGCAGTGACTCGGGGGCGGGGGACTATGAGCAGTACTTC. This encodes CASSDSGAGDYEQYF.